The T cell receptor beta chain under discussion was sequenced for a study of blood T cells in healthy people across ages. Through a sample-barcoded 5' primer and a J-beta primer mix, a second PCR was run for roughly 7 to 11 cycles. A single record per CDR3 protein comes from TCRdb applying MiXCR to the 5' RACE reads. The sample shows 750,000 to 950,000 distinct CDR3 sequences, under 35% of them seen only once. The CDR3 is 17 amino acids. The V gene's germline CDR1 is SGHRS and CDR2 YFSETQ. V shed 4 bases, J shed 7 bases, and the junction held 9 bases outside the gene matches. These data are also associated with another study on T cells of mothers and their children.

Input material: blood. The sequence was obtained from a woman in her forties in good health. The chain recombines TRBV5-1 with TRBJ2-2, with 14 bases fitting TRBD2. The CDR3 loop is CASSKGLAGAYIGELFF. The CDR3, as DNA: TGCGCCAGCAGCAAGGGACTAGCGGGGGCGTACATCGGGGAGCTGTTTTTT.